Following are 11 T cell receptor beta chains from one sample sequenced in a study of response to subunit inactivated influenza vaccine. TCRdb passed the RT-PCR reads through MiXCR, listing each CDR3 protein once. The table records about 570,000 distinct CDR3 sequences, about 11% of them present only once. The data were also submitted as part of a second study, on T cells expressing NK-cell markers. This second study says: Template switching by 5'RACE with UMIs generated the TCR beta cDNA.

The sequenced sample was PBMCs from blood, obtained on the day of vaccination. These receptors were collected from a man aged 45-65 years who received an inactivated influenza vaccine.

This clonotype was seen a few times. The chain carries TRBV9 and TRBJ2-3; D may correspond to TRBD1 or TRBD2 (5 bases each). The CDR3 loop spans 15 amino acids. V was clipped by 3 bases and J by 1 base, with 12 bases between them. Germline V gene lookup returns CDR1 SGDLS and CDR2 YYNGEE. The CDR3 loop reads CASSAGHGGTDTQYF. The CDR3 DNA is TGTGCCAGCAGCGCAGGGCACGGGGGCACAGATACGCAGTATTTT. Together with reference TRBV9 and TRBJ2-3, the CDR3 gives the full variable domain: DSGVTQTPKHLITATGQRVTLRCSPRSGDLSVYWYQQSLDQGLQFLIQYYNGEERAKGNILERFSAQQFPDLHSELNLSSLELGDSALYFCASSAGHGGTDTQYFGPGTRLTVL.

This sequence joins TRBV20-1 and TRBJ1-6; D is possibly TRBD1 (6 bases). Germline CDR1 reads DFQATT; CDR2 reads SNEGSKA (reference sequence). The CDR3 is 14 amino acids. V was shortened by 6 bases and J by 7 bases, with 16 bases between the two germline ends. The CDR3 region is CSAIGQSANSPLHF. DNA for the CDR3: TGCAGTGCCATAGGACAGTCTGCGAATTCACCCCTCCACTTT.

The genes are TRBV28 and TRBJ2-3; 12 nucleotides align to TRBD2. The CDR3 extends over 16 amino acids. The V and J ends lost 3 bases and 4 bases, in that order; junction bases with no gene match: 5. Germline V gives CDR1 MDHEN, CDR2 SYDVKM. This CDR3 reads CASSFASGRVADTQYF. The DNA of the CDR3 is TGTGCCAGCAGTTTCGCTAGCGGGAGGGTGGCAGATACGCAGTATTTT.

The rearrangement links TRBV24-1 to TRBJ2-3; D not certain. Trimming shortened V by 2 bases and J by 3 bases, and 8 bases separated the two germline ends. This CDR3 spans 14 amino acids. Per germline, CDR1 KGHDR and CDR2 SFDVKD. The CDR3 DNA sequence: TGTGCCACCAGTGATTACTACAAGACAGATACGCAGTATTTT. It yields the protein CATSDYYKTDTQYF.

The chain recombines TRBV2 with TRBJ1-5, with D possibly TRBD1 on 6 matching bases. Trimming took off 4 bases at V and 0 bases at J, with 10 bases between the two ends. The CDR3 runs 15 residues. Germline CDR1 reads SNHLY; CDR2 reads FYNNEI. The CDR3 protein is CASSGGHYSNQPQHF. CDR3 DNA: TGTGCCAGCAGTGGGGGACATTATAGCAATCAGCCCCAGCATTTT.

A word on this clonotype: With a much larger clone just one base away, this may be a read error. This chain connects TRBV2 to TRBJ2-3; no definite D call. CDR3 length: 13 amino acids. Per germline, CDR1 SNHLY and CDR2 FYNNEI. CDR3 in DNA: TGTGCCAGAAGTGAAACGGCGACAGATACGCAGTATTTT. Encoded protein: CARSETATDTQYF.

This clonotype was observed a few times. V is TRBV11-2 and J is TRBJ2-7, with D perhaps matching TRBD2 (5 bases). The CDR3 covers 12 residues. The V and J ends lost 1 base and 5 bases respectively, with 6 bases between them. Germline values: CDR1 SGHAT, CDR2 FQNNGV. CDR3 region: CASSLAADEQYF. The CDR3 nucleotides read TGTGCCAGCAGCTTAGCAGCGGACGAGCAGTACTTC.

The chain couples TRBV29-1 to TRBJ1-2; TRBD1 agrees at 9 bases. CDR1 is SQVTM, CDR2 ANQGSEA, per germline. The CDR3 runs to 12 residues. J lost 8 bases, V lost 7 bases, and 8 bases had no gene match. The CDR3 sequence is CSAQPDRGGYTF. The CDR3 coding sequence is TGCAGCGCCCAACCGGACAGGGGCGGCTACACCTTC.

This clonotype was seen repeatedly, ten times or more. In DNA, the CDR3 is TGCAGTGCTAGAGATCCGACGGCATCCTACGAGCAGTACTTC. This sequence encodes CSARDPTASYEQYF. The gene calls are TRBV20-1 and TRBJ2-7; D gene uncertain. The CDR3 extends over 14 amino acids. V was pared by 0 bases and J by 1 base, with 10 bases between. Germline lookup yields CDR1 DFQATT and CDR2 SNEGSKA (reference sequence).

A few counts support this clonotype. The V gene is TRBV5-1, the J gene TRBJ2-1; the D is unclear. V shed 0 bases and J shed 10 bases, with 11 bases lying between them. Germline CDR1 is SGHRS and CDR2 is YFSETQ. This CDR3 has 13 residues. CDR3: CASSLDGGAEQFF. In DNA form, the CDR3 reads TGCGCCAGCAGCTTGGATGGCGGCGCAGAGCAGTTCTTC.

The V gene is TRBV6-2 or TRBV6-3, the J gene TRBJ2-3, with D perhaps TRBD2 (6 bases). The V gene's germline CDR1 is MNHEY and CDR2 SVGEGT. The CDR3 has 13 residues. Trimming took off 8 bases at V and 3 bases at J, with 12 bases between the two ends. The CDR3 nucleotides are TGTGCCAGCTCGGCAGGGAGGACAGATACGCAGTATTTT. As protein: CASSAGRTDTQYF.